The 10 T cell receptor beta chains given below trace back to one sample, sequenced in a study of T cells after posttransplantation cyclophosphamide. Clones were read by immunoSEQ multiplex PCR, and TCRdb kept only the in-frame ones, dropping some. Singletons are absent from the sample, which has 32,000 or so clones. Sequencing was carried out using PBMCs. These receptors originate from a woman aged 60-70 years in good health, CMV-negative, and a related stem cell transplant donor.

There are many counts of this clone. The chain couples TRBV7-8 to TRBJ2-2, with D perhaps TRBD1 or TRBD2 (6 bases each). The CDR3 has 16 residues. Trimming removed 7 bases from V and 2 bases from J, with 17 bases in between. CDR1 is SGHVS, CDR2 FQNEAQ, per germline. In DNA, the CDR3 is TGTGCCAGCAAATCGGAGGGGGTTTCCAACACCGGGGAGCTGTTTTTT. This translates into CASKSEGVSNTGELFF.

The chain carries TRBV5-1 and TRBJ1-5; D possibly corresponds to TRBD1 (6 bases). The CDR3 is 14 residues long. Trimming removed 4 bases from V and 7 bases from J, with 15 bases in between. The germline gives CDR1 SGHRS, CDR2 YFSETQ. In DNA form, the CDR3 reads TGCGCCAGCAGCGACGGTATGGGGGCACAGCCCCAGCATTTT. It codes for CASSDGMGAQPQHF.

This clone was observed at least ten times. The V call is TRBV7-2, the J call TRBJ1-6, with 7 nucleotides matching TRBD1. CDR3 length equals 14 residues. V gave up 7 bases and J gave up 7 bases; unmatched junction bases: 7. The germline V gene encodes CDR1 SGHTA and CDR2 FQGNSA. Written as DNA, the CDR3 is TGTGCCAGCACCAGTTACAGGGGCAATTCACCCCTCCACTTT. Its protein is CASTSYRGNSPLHF.

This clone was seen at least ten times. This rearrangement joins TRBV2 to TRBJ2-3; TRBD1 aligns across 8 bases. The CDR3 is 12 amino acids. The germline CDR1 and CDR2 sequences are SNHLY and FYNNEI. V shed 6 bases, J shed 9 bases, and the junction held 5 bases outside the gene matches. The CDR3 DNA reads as TGTGCCAGCAGGACGGACAGGGAAACGCAGTATTTT. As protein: CASRTDRETQYF.

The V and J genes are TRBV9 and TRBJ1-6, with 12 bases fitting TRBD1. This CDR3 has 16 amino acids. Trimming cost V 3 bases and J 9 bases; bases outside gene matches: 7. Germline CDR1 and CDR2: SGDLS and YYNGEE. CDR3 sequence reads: CASSASGTGGVSPLHF. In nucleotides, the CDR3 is TGTGCCAGCAGCGCTAGCGGGACAGGGGGCGTTTCACCCCTCCACTTT.

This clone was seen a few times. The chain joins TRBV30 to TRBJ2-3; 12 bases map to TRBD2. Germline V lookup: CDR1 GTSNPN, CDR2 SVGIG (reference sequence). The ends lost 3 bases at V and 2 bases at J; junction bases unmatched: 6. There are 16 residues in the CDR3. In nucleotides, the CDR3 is TGTGCCTGGAGCGCAGGACTAGCGGGGTACACAGATACGCAGTATTTT. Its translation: CAWSAGLAGYTDTQYF. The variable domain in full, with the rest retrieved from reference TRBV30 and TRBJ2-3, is SQTIHQWPATLVQPVGSPLSLECTVEGTSNPNLYWYRQAAGRGLQLLFYSVGIGQISSEVPQNLSASRPQDRQFILSSKKLLLSDSGFYLCAWSAGLAGYTDTQYFGPGTRLTVL.

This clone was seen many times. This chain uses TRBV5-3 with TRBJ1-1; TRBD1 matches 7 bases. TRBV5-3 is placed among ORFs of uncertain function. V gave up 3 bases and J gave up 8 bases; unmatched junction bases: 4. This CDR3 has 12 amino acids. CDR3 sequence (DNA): TGTGCCAGAAGCTCCGGGACAGTAGAAGCTTTCTTT. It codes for CARSSGTVEAFF.

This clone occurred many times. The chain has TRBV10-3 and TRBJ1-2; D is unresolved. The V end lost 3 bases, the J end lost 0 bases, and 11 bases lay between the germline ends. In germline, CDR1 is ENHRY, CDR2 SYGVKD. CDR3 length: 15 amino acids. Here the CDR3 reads CAISDMTRANYGYTF. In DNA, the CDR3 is TGTGCCATCAGTGACATGACGAGGGCTAACTATGGCTACACCTTC.

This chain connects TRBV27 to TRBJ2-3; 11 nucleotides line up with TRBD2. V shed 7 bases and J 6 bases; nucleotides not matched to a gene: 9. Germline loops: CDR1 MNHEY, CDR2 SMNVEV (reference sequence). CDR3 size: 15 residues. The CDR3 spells CASTVLAGVADTQYF. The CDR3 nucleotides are TGTGCCAGCACGGTACTAGCGGGAGTCGCGGATACGCAGTATTTT.

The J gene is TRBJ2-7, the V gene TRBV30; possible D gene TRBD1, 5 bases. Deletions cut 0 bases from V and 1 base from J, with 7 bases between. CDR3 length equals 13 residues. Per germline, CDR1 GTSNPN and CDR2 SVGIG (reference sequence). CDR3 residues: CAWSVGESYEQYF. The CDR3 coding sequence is TGTGCCTGGAGTGTAGGGGAATCCTACGAGCAGTACTTC.